Presented here are 14 T cell receptor beta chains from one specimen sequenced in a study of OX40 agonist ivuxolimab in advanced cancers. Measured with immunoSEQ multiplex PCR; TCRdb has only the in-frame clones, and not every one. The data hold 55,000 to 65,000 clones, with around 77% observed a single time. Sequencing was performed on CD4+ or CD8+ T cells sorted from blood, taken in a trial of the OX40 agonist ivuxolimab. The receptors shown here come from an adult with an advanced solid tumor such as melanoma, head and neck, liver or kidney cancer.

The genes are TRBV6-1 and TRBJ2-1; D is uncertain. This CDR3 is 11 amino acids long. Per germline, CDR1 MNHNS and CDR2 SASEGT. V dropped 8 bases and J dropped 6 bases, with 8 bases sitting between them. The CDR3 here is CASLGVNEQFF. Written as DNA, the CDR3 is TGTGCCAGCCTTGGGGTCAATGAGCAGTTCTTC.

The chain is built from TRBV5-6 and TRBJ2-2; D not certain. Germline loops: CDR1 SGHDT, CDR2 YYEEEE. Trimming left V 4 bases short and J 0 bases short, with 1 base between. CDR3 length equals 12 residues. The CDR3: CASSANTGELFF. Written as DNA, the CDR3 is TGTGCCAGCAGCGCGAACACCGGGGAGCTGTTTTTT. Supplemented by reference TRBV5-6 and TRBJ2-2, the full variable domain reads DAGVTQSPTHLIKTRGQQVTLRCSPKSGHDTVSWYQQALGQGPQFIFQYYEEEERQRGNFPDRFSGHQFPNYSSELNVNALLLGDSALYLCASSANTGELFFGEGSRLTVL.

The DNA of the CDR3 is TGCGCCAGCAGCTTGCTTAGCGGGGGGGCCGGAAATGAGCAGTTCTTC. Its translation is CASSLLSGGAGNEQFF. The rearrangement joins TRBV5-1 to TRBJ2-1; 11 nucleotides agree with TRBD2. V was clipped by 1 base and J by 7 bases; unmatched bases: 7. CDR1 and CDR2 (germline): SGHRS, YFSETQ. The CDR3 consists of 16 residues.

V gene TRBV18 combines with J gene TRBJ2-7; D might be TRBD1 (5 bases). Germline V gene data show CDR1 as KGHSH and CDR2 as LQKENI. Trimming removed 1 base at V and 5 bases at J, with 21 bases between. There are 17 residues in the CDR3. This chain's CDR3 is CASSPRGSAPGGDEQYF. The CDR3 nucleotides are TGTGCCAGCTCACCACGGGGCTCCGCACCGGGCGGCGACGAGCAGTACTTC.

V is TRBV2 and J is TRBJ2-2; D might be TRBD1 (6 bases). This CDR3 spans 13 amino acids. The V end lost 7 bases, the J end lost 4 bases, and 10 bases lay between the germline ends. The germline CDR1 and CDR2 sequences are SNHLY and FYNNEI. The CDR3 loop reads CASTGRGTGELFF. CDR3 in DNA: TGTGCCAGCACCGGCAGGGGCACCGGGGAGCTGTTTTTT.

This chain joins TRBV27 and TRBJ1-2, with unresolved D. The CDR3 consists of 15 residues. With 6 bases removed from V and 7 bases from J, the gap between germline ends came to 21 bases. Germline V gene sequence: CDR1 MNHEY, CDR2 SMNVEV (reference sequence). The CDR3 is CASSPVNLLGFGYTF. CDR3 in DNA: TGTGCCAGCAGCCCCGTCAACCTCCTAGGGTTTGGCTACACCTTC.

V and J are TRBV28 and TRBJ2-7; D not resolved. Between the trimmed V and J ends, which lost 2 bases and 4 bases, there was a span of 6 bases. Germline-derived CDR1 and CDR2 are MDHEN and SYDVKM. This CDR3 region has 12 residues. The CDR3 DNA sequence: TGTGCCAGCAGTTTACTCCGGTACGAGCAGTACTTC. Translated, it gives CASSLLRYEQYF.

The V call is TRBV7-8, the J call TRBJ2-3; 13 bases are shared with TRBD2. After removal of 5 bases from V and 5 bases from J, the junction contained 10 bases not matched to a gene. The CDR3 runs 17 residues. Germline CDR1 and CDR2: SGHVS and FQNEAQ. CDR3 nucleotide sequence: TGTGCCAGCAGCCCCCGGACTAGCGGGAGTTTTGAAGATACGCAGTATTTT. Translating gives CASSPRTSGSFEDTQYF.

V usage is TRBV6-5 and J usage is TRBJ2-7; TRBD2 matches 9 bases. Trimming at V came to 5 bases and at J to 7 bases, leaving 9 bases not matched to a gene. The CDR3 extends over 14 amino acids. CDR1 is MNHEY, CDR2 SVGAGI, per germline. In DNA, the CDR3 is TGTGCCAGCAGTGAACAACTAGCGGGTCGGGAGCAGTACTTC. It translates to CASSEQLAGREQYF.

The chain recombines TRBV18 with TRBJ2-7; TRBD2 matches at 7 bases. The germline gives CDR1 KGHSH, CDR2 LQKENI. After removal of 2 bases from V and 3 bases from J, the junction contained 7 bases not matched to a gene. The length of the CDR3 is 15 residues. The CDR3 nucleotides are TGTGCCAGCTCACCAGGGCTAGCGGATTTCTACGAGCAGTACTTC. This sequence encodes CASSPGLADFYEQYF.

The chain recombines TRBV6-1 with TRBJ1-1; D uncertain. The CDR3 extends over 12 amino acids. Trimming took 5 bases from V and 2 from J, leaving 6 bases between them. Germline loops: CDR1 MNHNS, CDR2 SASEGT. The CDR3 sequence is CASSYINTEAFF. The CDR3 DNA follows: TGTGCCAGCAGTTATATCAACACTGAAGCTTTCTTT.

This chain uses TRBV7-3 with TRBJ2-5, with TRBD2 identical over 15 bases. This CDR3 contains 20 residues. The ends lost 3 bases at V and 2 bases at J; junction bases unmatched: 13. Germline CDR1 and CDR2: SGHTA and FQGTGA. The CDR3 protein is CASSFQPGLAGGPGQETQYF. In DNA form, the CDR3 reads TGTGCCAGCAGCTTCCAACCCGGACTAGCGGGAGGGCCTGGGCAAGAGACCCAGTACTTC.

This sequence joins TRBV6-5 and TRBJ1-5; possibly TRBD1 for D (5 bases). Germline CDR1 is MNHEY and CDR2 is SVGAGI. Trimming shortened V by 1 base and J by 7 bases, and 11 bases separated the two germline ends. The CDR3 spans 14 residues. The CDR3 reads CASSYYQGSQPQHF. The DNA of the CDR3 is TGTGCCAGCAGTTACTATCAGGGAAGCCAGCCCCAGCATTTT.

Only a few counts were recorded for this clone. The chain recombines TRBV11-2 with TRBJ1-6; D is unclear. V gave up 3 bases and J gave up 9 bases, with 15 bases separating them. Germline V CDR1 and CDR2: SGHAT, FQNNGV. The CDR3 is made up of 15 amino acids. The DNA of the CDR3 is TGTGCCAGCAGCTTTTCTCACCCGGAGGCTTCACCCCTCCACTTT. It specifies CASSFSHPEASPLHF.